This TCR beta chain was observed in a study of CXCR3-negative and CXCR3-positive naive CD8 T cells. Study-wide context: Each library held about 1.5 +/- 0.3 million TRB reads, 130 million to 150 million in total. Study-level points and caveats: Diversity ran similarly high across both naive subsets but far lower in memory CD8+ cells. More hydrophobic TRB CDR3s occurred in CXCR3-positive than in CXCR3-negative naive cells.

The CDR3 length is 12 residues. Per germline, CDR1 LNHDA and CDR2 SQIVND (reference sequence). With respect to this clonotype: Its cognate antigen is unknown.

cDNA libraries for TRB were generated by 5' RACE incorporating UMI labels. TCRdb re-called the 5' RACE reads and catalogs CDR3 proteins one per entry, DNA excluded. The table gives tens of thousands of distinct CDR3 sequences; the top ten clones make up about 0.57% of it. The sequence was obtained from a human donor in good health. Some clones in this sample may be carry-over from other donors' samples. The chain carries TRBV19 and TRBJ2-7; there is no DNA to check the TCRdb D call of TRBD1. The sample was naive CXCR3+ CD8+ T cells from blood. The subset denotes: CD45RO-CCR7+CD27+CD95- naive CD8+ T cells expressing CXCR3 (TNR3+). CDR3 region: CASSPGQNEQYF.